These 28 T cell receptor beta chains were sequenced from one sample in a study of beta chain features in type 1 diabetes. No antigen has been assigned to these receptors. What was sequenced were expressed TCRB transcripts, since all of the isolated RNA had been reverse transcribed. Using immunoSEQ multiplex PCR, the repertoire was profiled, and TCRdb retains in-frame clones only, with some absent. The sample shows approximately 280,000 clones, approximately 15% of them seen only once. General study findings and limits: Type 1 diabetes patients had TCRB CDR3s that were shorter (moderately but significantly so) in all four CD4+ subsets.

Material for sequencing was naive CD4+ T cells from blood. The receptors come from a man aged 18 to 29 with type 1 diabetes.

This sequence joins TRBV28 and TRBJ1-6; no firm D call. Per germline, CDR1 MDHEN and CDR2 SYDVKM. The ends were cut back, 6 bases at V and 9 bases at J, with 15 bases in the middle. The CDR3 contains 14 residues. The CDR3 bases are TGTGCCAGCAGCTCCCCCGGCGGCGTTTCACCCCTCCACTTT. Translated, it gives CASSSPGGVSPLHF.

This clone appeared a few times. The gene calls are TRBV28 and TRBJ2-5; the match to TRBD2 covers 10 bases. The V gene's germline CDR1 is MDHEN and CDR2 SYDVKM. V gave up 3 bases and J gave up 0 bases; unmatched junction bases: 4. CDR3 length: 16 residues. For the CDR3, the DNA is TGTGCCAGCAGTTTTAATCTAGCGGGGGACCAAGAGACCCAGTACTTC. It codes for CASSFNLAGDQETQYF.

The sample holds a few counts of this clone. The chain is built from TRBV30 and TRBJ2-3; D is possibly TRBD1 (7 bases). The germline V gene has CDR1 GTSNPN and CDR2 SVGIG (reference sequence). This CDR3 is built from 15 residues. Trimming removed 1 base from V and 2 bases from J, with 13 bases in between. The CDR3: CAWSGWRGLTDTQYF. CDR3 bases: TGTGCCTGGAGTGGATGGAGGGGGCTCACAGATACGCAGTATTTT.

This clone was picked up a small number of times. The CDR3 region is CASSWDSLLSNQPQHF. CDR3 coding DNA: TGTGCCAGTAGCTGGGACAGCCTTCTGAGCAATCAGCCCCAGCATTTT. V is TRBV19 and J is TRBJ1-5, with 7 bases matching TRBD1. Unmatched junction bases numbered 9, after V lost 6 bases and J lost 1 base. Germline CDR1 reads LNHDA; CDR2 reads SQIVND (reference sequence). This CDR3 is built from 16 residues.

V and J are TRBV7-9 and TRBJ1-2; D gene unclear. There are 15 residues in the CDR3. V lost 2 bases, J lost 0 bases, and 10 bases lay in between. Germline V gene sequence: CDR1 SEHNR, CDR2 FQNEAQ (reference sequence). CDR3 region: CASSLPQLPNYGYTF. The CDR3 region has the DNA TGTGCCAGCAGCTTACCACAGCTTCCTAACTATGGCTACACCTTC. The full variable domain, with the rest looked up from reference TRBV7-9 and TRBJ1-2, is DTGVSQNPRHKITKRGQNVTFRCDPISEHNRLYWYRQTLGQGPEFLTYFQNEAQLEKSRLLSDRFSAERPKGSFSTLEIQRTEQGDSAMYLCASSLPQLPNYGYTFGSGTRLTVV.

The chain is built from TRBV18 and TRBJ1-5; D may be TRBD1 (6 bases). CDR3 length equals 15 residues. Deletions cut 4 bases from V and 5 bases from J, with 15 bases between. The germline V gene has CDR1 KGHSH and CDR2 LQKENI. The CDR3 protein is CASSQQTGLDQPQHF. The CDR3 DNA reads TGTGCCAGCTCACAACAGACAGGATTGGATCAGCCCCAGCATTTT.

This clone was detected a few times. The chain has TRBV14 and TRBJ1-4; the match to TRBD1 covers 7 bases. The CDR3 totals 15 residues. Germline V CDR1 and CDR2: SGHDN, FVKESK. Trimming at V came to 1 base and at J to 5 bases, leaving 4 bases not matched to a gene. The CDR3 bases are TGTGCCAGCAGCCAAGGAGGGGGCGTGAATGAAAAACTGTTTTTT. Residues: CASSQGGGVNEKLFF.

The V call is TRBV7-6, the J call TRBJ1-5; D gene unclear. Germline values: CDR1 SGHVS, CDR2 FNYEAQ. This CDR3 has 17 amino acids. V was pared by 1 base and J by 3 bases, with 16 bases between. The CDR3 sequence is CASSLVAWGGNNQPQHF. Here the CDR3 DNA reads TGTGCCAGCAGCTTAGTCGCGTGGGGAGGGAACAATCAGCCCCAGCATTTT.

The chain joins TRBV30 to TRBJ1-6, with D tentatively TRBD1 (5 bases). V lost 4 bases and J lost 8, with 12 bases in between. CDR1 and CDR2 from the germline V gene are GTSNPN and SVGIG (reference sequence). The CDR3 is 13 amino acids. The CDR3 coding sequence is TGTGCCTGGAAGTGGGGGGAGGATTCACCCCTCCACTTT. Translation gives CAWKWGEDSPLHF.

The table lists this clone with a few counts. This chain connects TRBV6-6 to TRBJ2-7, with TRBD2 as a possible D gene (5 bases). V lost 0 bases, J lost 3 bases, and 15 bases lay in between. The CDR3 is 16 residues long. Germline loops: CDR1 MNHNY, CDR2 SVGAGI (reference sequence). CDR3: CASSYSSPGSIYEQYF. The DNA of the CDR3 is TGTGCCAGCAGTTACTCGAGTCCGGGGTCAATCTACGAGCAGTACTTC.

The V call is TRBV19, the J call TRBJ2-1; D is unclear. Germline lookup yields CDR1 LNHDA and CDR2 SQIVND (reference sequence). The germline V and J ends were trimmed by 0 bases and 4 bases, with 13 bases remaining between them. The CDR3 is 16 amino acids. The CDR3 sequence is CASSIDSIPLYNEQFF. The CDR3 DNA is TGTGCCAGTAGTATAGATAGTATTCCTCTATACAATGAGCAGTTCTTC.

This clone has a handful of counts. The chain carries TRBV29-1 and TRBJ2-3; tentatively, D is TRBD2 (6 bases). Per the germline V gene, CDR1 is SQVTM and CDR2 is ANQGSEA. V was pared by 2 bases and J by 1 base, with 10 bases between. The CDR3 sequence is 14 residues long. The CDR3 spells CSVEQGGGTDTQYF. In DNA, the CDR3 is TGCAGCGTTGAACAGGGCGGGGGCACAGATACGCAGTATTTT.

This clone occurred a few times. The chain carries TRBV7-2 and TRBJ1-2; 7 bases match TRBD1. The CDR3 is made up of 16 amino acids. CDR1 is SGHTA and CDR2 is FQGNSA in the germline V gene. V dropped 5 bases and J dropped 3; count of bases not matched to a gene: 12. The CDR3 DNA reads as TGTGCCAGCAGCCGGCCGACAGGGCGAGGAGACTATGGCTACACCTTC. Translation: CASSRPTGRGDYGYTF.

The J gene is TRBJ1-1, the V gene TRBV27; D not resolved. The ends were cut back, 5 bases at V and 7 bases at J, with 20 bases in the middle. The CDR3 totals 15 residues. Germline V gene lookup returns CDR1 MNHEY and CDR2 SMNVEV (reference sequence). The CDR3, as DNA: TGTGCCAGCAGTGCATCCTCTCCGGGGATGGGTGAAGCTTTCTTT. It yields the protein CASSASSPGMGEAFF.

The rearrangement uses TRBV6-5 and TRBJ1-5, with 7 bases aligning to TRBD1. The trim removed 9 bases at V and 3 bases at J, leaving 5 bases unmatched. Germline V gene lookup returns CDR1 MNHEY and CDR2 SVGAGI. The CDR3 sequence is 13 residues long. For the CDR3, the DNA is TGTGCCAGTCGGAGGGGGCCCAATCAGCCCCAGCATTTT. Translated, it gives CASRRGPNQPQHF.

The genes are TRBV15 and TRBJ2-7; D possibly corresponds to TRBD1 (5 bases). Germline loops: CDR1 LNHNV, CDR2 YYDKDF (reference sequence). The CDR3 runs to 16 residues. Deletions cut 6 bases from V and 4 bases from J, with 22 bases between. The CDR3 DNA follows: TGTGCCACCAGGCCCGACCTGGGGCAGGGTGGGTACGAGCAGTACTTC. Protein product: CATRPDLGQGGYEQYF.

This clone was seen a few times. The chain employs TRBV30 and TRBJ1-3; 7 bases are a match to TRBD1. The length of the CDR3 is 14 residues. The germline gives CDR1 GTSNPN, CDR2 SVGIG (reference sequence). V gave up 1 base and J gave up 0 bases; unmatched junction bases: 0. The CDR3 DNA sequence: TGTGCCTGGAGTGGACAGGGCTCTGGAAACACCATATATTTT. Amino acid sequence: CAWSGQGSGNTIYF.

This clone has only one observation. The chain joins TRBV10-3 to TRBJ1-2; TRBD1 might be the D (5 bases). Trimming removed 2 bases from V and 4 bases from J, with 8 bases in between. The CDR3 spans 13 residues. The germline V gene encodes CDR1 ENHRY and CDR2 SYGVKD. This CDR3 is CAISERGGYGYTF. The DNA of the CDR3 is TGTGCCATCAGTGAGAGGGGTGGCTATGGCTACACCTTC.

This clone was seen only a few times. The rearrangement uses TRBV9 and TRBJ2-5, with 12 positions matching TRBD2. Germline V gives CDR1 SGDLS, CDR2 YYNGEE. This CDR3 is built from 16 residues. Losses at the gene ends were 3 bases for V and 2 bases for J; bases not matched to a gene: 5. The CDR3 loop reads CASSAGLAGSQETQYF. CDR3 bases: TGTGCCAGCAGCGCCGGACTAGCGGGATCTCAAGAGACCCAGTACTTC.

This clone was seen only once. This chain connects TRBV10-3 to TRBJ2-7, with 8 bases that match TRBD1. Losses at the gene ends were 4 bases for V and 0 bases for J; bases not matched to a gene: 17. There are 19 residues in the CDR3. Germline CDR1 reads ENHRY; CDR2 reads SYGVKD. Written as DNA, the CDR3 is TGTGCCATCAGTGCCTCGTCCGGGACAGGCGCCGGGGGCTCCTACGAGCAGTACTTC. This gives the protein CAISASSGTGAGGSYEQYF.

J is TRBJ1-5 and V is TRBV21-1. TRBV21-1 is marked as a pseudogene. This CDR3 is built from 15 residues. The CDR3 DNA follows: TGTGCCAGCAGCAAAGCCGGGAGGGGACGACAGCCCCAGCATTTT. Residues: CASSKAGRGRQPQHF.

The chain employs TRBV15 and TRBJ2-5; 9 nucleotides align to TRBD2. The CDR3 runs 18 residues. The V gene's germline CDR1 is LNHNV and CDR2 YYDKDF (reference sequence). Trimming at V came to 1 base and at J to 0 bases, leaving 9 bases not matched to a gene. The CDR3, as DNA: TGTGCCACCAGCAGAGTCCCCCGGATAGCGGGGGACCAAGAGACCCAGTACTTC. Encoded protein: CATSRVPRIAGDQETQYF.

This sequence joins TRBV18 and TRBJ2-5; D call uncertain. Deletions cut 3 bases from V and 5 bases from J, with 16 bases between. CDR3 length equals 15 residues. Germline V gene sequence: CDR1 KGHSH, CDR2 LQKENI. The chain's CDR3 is CASSPVVKERETQYF. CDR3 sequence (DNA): TGTGCCAGCTCACCGGTTGTAAAAGAACGGGAGACCCAGTACTTC.

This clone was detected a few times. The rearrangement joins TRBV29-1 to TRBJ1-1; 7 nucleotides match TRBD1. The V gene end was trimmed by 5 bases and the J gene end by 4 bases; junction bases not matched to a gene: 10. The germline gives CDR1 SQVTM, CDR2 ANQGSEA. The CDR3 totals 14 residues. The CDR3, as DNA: TGCAGCGTTCGGGGCCGACAGGGAATCACTGAAGCTTTCTTT. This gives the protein CSVRGRQGITEAFF.

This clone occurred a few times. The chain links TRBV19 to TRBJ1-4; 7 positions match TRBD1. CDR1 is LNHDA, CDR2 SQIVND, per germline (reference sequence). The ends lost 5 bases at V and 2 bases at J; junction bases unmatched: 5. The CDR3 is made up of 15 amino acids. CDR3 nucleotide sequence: TGTGCCAGTAGTCGGATACAGGGGACTAATGAAAAACTGTTTTTT. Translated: CASSRIQGTNEKLFF.

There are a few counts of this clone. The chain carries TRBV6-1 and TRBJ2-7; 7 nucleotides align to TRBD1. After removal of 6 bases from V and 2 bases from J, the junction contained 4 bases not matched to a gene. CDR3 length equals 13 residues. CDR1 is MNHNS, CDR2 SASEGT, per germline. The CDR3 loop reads CASRRDSTYEQYF. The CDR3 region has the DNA TGTGCCAGCAGACGGGACAGCACCTACGAGCAGTACTTC.

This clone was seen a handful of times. CDR3 DNA sequence: TGTGCCATCAGTGCGGACAGCGCTGGGGCCAACGTCCTGACTTTC. It yields the protein CAISADSAGANVLTF. This sequence joins TRBV10-3 and TRBJ2-6, with a weak D call TRBD1 (6 bases). CDR3 length: 15 amino acids. V was clipped by 4 bases and J by 2 bases, with 9 bases between them. The germline V gene encodes CDR1 ENHRY and CDR2 SYGVKD.

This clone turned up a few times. The CDR3 DNA reads as TGTGCCAGCAGTTTTAGCCCCTCGCCAGCATATGGCTACACCTTC. Protein: CASSFSPSPAYGYTF. This sequence joins TRBV28 and TRBJ1-2; D not certain. V lost 3 bases and J 5 bases, leaving 16 bases between the germline ends. Germline CDR1 is MDHEN and CDR2 is SYDVKM. There are 15 residues in the CDR3.